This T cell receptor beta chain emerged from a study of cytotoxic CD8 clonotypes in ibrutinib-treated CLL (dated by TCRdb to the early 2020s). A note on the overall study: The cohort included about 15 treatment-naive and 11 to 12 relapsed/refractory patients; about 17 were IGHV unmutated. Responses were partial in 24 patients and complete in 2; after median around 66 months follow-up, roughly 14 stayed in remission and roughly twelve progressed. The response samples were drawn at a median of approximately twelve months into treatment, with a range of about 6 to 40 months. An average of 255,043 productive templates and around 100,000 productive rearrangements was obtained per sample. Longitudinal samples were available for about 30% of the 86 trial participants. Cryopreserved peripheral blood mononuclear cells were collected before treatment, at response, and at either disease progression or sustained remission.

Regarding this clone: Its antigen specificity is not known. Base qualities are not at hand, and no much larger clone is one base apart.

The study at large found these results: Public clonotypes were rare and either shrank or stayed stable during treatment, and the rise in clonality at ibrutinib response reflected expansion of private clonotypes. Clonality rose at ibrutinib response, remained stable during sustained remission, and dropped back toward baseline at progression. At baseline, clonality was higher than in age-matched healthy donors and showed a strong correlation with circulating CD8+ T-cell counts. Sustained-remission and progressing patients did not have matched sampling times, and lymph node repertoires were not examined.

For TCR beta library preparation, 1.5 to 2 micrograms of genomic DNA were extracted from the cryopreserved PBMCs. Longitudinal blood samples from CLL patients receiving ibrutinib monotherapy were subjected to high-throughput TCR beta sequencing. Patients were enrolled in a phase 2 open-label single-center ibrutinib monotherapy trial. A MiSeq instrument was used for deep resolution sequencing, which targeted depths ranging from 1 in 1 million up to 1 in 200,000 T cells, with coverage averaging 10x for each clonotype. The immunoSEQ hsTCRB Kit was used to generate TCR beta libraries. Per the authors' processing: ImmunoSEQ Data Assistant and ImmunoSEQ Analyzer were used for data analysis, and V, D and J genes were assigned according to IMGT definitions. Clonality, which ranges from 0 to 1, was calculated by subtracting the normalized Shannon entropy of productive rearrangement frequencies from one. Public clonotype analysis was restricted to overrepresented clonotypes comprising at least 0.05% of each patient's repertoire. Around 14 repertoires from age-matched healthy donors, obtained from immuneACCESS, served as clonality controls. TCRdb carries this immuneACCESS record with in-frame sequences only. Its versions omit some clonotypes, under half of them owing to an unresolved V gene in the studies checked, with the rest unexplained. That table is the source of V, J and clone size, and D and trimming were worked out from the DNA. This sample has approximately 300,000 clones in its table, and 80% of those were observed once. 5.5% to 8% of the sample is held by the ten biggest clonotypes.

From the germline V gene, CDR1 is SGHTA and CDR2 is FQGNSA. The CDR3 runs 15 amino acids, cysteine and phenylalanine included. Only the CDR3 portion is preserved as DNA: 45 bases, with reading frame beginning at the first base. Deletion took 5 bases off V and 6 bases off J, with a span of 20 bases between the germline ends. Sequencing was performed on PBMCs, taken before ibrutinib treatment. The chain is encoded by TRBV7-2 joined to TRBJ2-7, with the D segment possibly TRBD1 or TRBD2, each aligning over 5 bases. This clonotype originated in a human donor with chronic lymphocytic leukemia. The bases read TGTGCCAGCAGCCCCCTTTCTAGGGACCTTTCCGAGCAGTACTTC. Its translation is CASSPLSRDLSEQYF.